This TCR beta chain was observed in a study of T cell repertoires in cytomegalovirus infection. Study context: Matching HLA type, along with CMV infection, was indicated by public TCR beta signatures.

Trimming pared 8 bases from V and 2 bases from J, leaving 13 bases between. This CDR3 contains 13 residues. CDR1 and CDR2 from the germline V gene are MNHEY and SMNVEV (reference sequence). Broader study findings: HLA-C-restricted, CMV-specific TCR beta clonotypes were dominant ex vivo.

Concerning this clonotype itself: Its antigen is not identified.

TCRdb reprocessed the reads via MiXCR and lists one record per CDR3 protein. Of 140,000 to 150,000 distinct CDR3 sequences in the sample, roughly 32% are singletons; the top ten hold roughly 51%. The origin of this receptor is a human donor in good health (CMV status not recorded). Some clones in this sample may be carry-over from other donors' samples. The sample consisted of CD8+ T cells from cultured PBMCs, taken from culture after CMV antigen stimulation. This sequence joins TRBV27 and TRBJ2-7, with D possibly matching TRBD2 (5 bases). CDR3 DNA: TGTGCCAGCGGAGAGAGGGAAACCTACGAGCAGTACTTC. Its translation is CASGERETYEQYF.